These 24 T cell receptor beta chains came from one sample sequenced in a study of cytomegalovirus exposure and HLA in healthy donors. Primers: 60 Vbeta forward and 13 Jbeta reverse. Assay used: immunoSEQ multiplex PCR; TCRdb lists only in-frame clones, some missing. Of around 55,000 clones detected, 65% to 80% appear once; the ten largest clones hold less than 3%. Material for sequencing was PBMCs. These TCRs come from a female donor in good health and CMV-seronegative.

The chain recombines TRBV27 with TRBJ2-5; the D gene is possibly TRBD2 (5 bases). There are 16 residues in the CDR3. Trimming shortened V by 2 bases and J by 7 bases, and 20 bases separated the two germline ends. Germline CDR1 and CDR2: MNHEY and SMNVEV (reference sequence). CDR3 sequence (DNA): TGTGCCAGCAGTTTACTCGAGGATCTAAAACGGGGGACCCAGTACTTC. This codes for CASSLLEDLKRGTQYF.

The genes are TRBV7-6 and TRBJ2-5; 12 positions agree with TRBD1. Gene TRBJ2-7 matches the end of the DNA better, so the J call may be wrong. Germline-derived CDR1 and CDR2 are SGHVS and FNYEAQ. The CDR3 covers 18 residues. DNA for the CDR3: TGTGCCAGCAGCTTAGTTGTCTCCGGGACAGGGGGCAGGGACGAGCAGTACTTC. It codes for CASSLVVSGTGGRDEQYF.

This clone was seen only once. The chain has TRBV2 and TRBJ1-4; tentative D call: TRBD1 (5 bases). The CDR3 length is 15 residues. From germline, CDR1 is SNHLY and CDR2 FYNNEI. V lost 3 bases to trimming and J lost 8 bases, with 16 bases between them. CDR3 region: CASSDVVGHWEKLFF. CDR3 coding DNA: TGTGCCAGCAGTGATGTCGTTGGACACTGGGAAAAACTGTTTTTT.

The chain employs TRBV5-6 and TRBJ1-2; 11 bases match TRBD1. The germline V gene encodes CDR1 SGHDT and CDR2 YYEEEE. The V gene end was trimmed by 3 bases and the J gene end by 6 bases; junction bases not matched to a gene: 1. The CDR3 sequence is 13 residues long. The DNA of the CDR3 is TGTGCCAGCAGCTGGGGACAGGGGGATGGCTACACCTTC. This translates into CASSWGQGDGYTF. Full variable domain (rest looked up from reference TRBV5-6 and TRBJ1-2): DAGVTQSPTHLIKTRGQQVTLRCSPKSGHDTVSWYQQALGQGPQFIFQYYEEEERQRGNFPDRFSGHQFPNYSSELNVNALLLGDSALYLCASSWGQGDGYTFGSGTRLTVV.

V gene TRBV6-6 combines with J gene TRBJ2-1; perhaps TRBD2 as D (5 bases). Trimming stripped 0 bases from V and 3 bases from J, with 12 bases between. CDR1 is MNHNY, CDR2 SVGAGI, per germline (reference sequence). This CDR3 is 16 amino acids long. The CDR3 protein is CASSYSSLDYYNEQFF. In nucleotides, the CDR3 is TGTGCCAGCAGTTACTCCTCGTTAGACTACTACAATGAGCAGTTCTTC.

V gene TRBV15 combines with J gene TRBJ2-6, with 7 bases matching TRBD1. Germline V lookup: CDR1 LNHNV, CDR2 YYDKDF (reference sequence). The CDR3 has 19 amino acids. Losses at the gene ends were 1 base for V and 4 bases for J; bases not matched to a gene: 13. The CDR3 spells CATSRVRGYGFGGANVLTF. The CDR3 nucleotides read TGTGCCACCAGCAGAGTCAGGGGGTATGGCTTTGGGGGGGCCAACGTCCTGACTTTC.

This clone was picked up one time. This rearrangement joins TRBV10-3 to TRBJ2-1; a possible D gene is TRBD2 (5 bases). V dropped 0 bases and J dropped 9 bases, with 9 bases sitting between them. The CDR3 totals 13 residues. Germline lookup yields CDR1 ENHRY and CDR2 SYGVKD. In DNA, the CDR3 is TGTGCCATCAGTGAGTCCCTTAGCGCTGAGCAGTTCTTC. This encodes CAISESLSAEQFF.

The chain recombines TRBV11-2 with TRBJ2-1; D gene ambiguous. The V and J ends lost 0 bases and 0 bases respectively, with 6 bases between them. This CDR3 contains 15 residues. Germline lookup yields CDR1 SGHAT and CDR2 FQNNGV. This CDR3 reads CASSLEPSSYNEQFF. The CDR3 nucleotides read TGTGCCAGCAGCTTAGAGCCGAGCTCCTACAATGAGCAGTTCTTC.

The rearrangement uses TRBV7-9 and TRBJ2-1; D remains unclear. Germline CDR1 SEHNR, CDR2 FQNEAQ (reference sequence). Trimming removed 3 bases at V and 8 bases at J, with 8 bases between. The CDR3 totals 12 residues. CDR3 in DNA: TGTGCCAGCAGCTTTTCTTTATATGAGCAGTTCTTC. As protein: CASSFSLYEQFF.

This chain connects TRBV15 to TRBJ2-1, with D tentatively TRBD2 (7 bases). V shed 2 bases and J shed 1 base, with 21 bases lying between them. The germline gives CDR1 LNHNV, CDR2 YYDKDF (reference sequence). This CDR3 is 19 amino acids long. The CDR3 region has the DNA TGTGCCACCAGCAGAACGAGAGGGGGGGCAGGGAAATCCTACAATGAGCAGTTCTTC. This gives the protein CATSRTRGGAGKSYNEQFF.

The rearrangement uses TRBV10-1 and TRBJ2-4, with D hard to call. CDR3 length equals 13 residues. Germline values: CDR1 WNHNN, CDR2 SYGVQD (reference sequence). Trimming stripped 1 base from V and 15 bases from J, with 16 bases between. CDR3 sequence (DNA): TGCGCCAGCAGTGAGTGTATAGCTCCTTGCGGGTACTTC. Protein sequence: CASSECIAPCGYF.

This clone has only a few counts. The genes are TRBV6-6 and TRBJ2-7; 8 nucleotides agree with TRBD1. The length of the CDR3 is 11 residues. The J segment lost 6 bases and the V segment lost 6 bases, leaving 1 base of the junction unmatched. Germline CDR1 MNHNY, CDR2 SVGAGI (reference sequence). CDR3 amino acids: CASRQGGEQYF. The CDR3, as DNA: TGTGCCAGCAGACAGGGGGGCGAGCAGTACTTC.

The chain employs TRBV2 and TRBJ2-5, with 8 bases fitting TRBD1. V shed 7 bases, J shed 0 bases, and the junction held 4 bases outside the gene matches. From germline, CDR1 is SNHLY and CDR2 FYNNEI. The CDR3 is made up of 14 amino acids. CDR3 loop: CASNKDRDQETQYF. In DNA, the CDR3 is TGTGCCAGCAACAAGGACAGGGACCAAGAGACCCAGTACTTC.

The chain has TRBV18 and TRBJ2-2; a possible D gene is TRBD1 (6 bases). Per germline, CDR1 KGHSH and CDR2 LQKENI. V gave up 3 bases and J gave up 4 bases, with 12 bases separating them. The CDR3 is 15 residues long. CDR3 nucleotide sequence: TGTGCCAGCTCACCCGATACAGGGTCCACCGGGGAGCTGTTTTTT. Amino acid sequence: CASSPDTGSTGELFF. Filled out from reference TRBV18 and TRBJ2-2, the complete variable domain reads NAGVMQNPRHLVRRRGQEARLRCSPMKGHSHVYWYRQLPEEGLKFMVYLQKENIIDESGMPKERFSAEFPKEGPSILRIQQVVRGDSAAYFCASSPDTGSTGELFFGEGSRLTVL.

J is TRBJ2-2 and V is TRBV28, with 11 bases lining up with TRBD2. The CDR3 totals 17 residues. With 3 bases clipped from V and 6 bases from J, the junction kept 9 bases outside the gene matches. The germline V gene has CDR1 MDHEN and CDR2 SYDVKM. In DNA, the CDR3 is TGTGCCAGCAGTTTTGGGCTAGCGGGGGGTGGCGCCGGGGAGCTGTTTTTT. It codes for CASSFGLAGGGAGELFF.

This clone came up once. This chain connects TRBV11-3 to TRBJ2-1; TRBD2 matches at 7 bases. Germline-derived CDR1 and CDR2 are SGHNT and YENEEA. J gave up 1 base and V 2 bases, and 5 bases lay outside the gene matches. The CDR3 covers 16 residues. CDR3 bases: TGTGCCAGCAGCTTATTGGGGGGAGGGTCCTACAATGAGCAGTTCTTC. This codes for CASSLLGGGSYNEQFF.

This chain uses TRBV7-9 with TRBJ1-3; the match to TRBD1 covers 7 bases. This CDR3 is 17 amino acids long. The junction had 6 bases not matched to a gene; V was cut back by 1 base and J by 0 bases. Germline CDR1 SEHNR, CDR2 FQNEAQ (reference sequence). CDR3 sequence (DNA): TGTGCCAGCAGCTTAGGTCAGGGGGGCCGCTCTGGAAACACCATATATTTT. Protein sequence: CASSLGQGGRSGNTIYF.

This sequence joins TRBV5-6 and TRBJ1-2; TRBD1 might be the D (5 bases). V lost 0 bases and J lost 5, with 11 bases in between. Per the germline V gene, CDR1 is SGHDT and CDR2 is YYEEEE. This CDR3 spans 14 amino acids. The CDR3 is CASSLDRSMYGYTF. CDR3 coding DNA: TGTGCCAGCAGCTTGGACAGGTCGATGTATGGCTACACCTTC.

The chain uses TRBV19 and TRBJ2-6; D may correspond to TRBD1 or TRBD2 (10 bases each). The CDR3 runs to 22 residues. Germline loops: CDR1 LNHDA, CDR2 SQIVND (reference sequence). Between the trimmed V and J ends, which lost 7 bases and 3 bases, there was a span of 34 bases. Written as DNA, the CDR3 is TGTGCCAGTACCCGCAGATCGGGACAGGGGTTAGCGGGGGGAAATGGGGCCAACGTCCTGACTTTC. Protein product: CASTRRSGQGLAGGNGANVLTF.

The rearrangement uses TRBV5-8 and TRBJ2-5; TRBD2 might be the D (7 bases). Germline CDR1 is SGHTS and CDR2 is YDEGEE. With 1 base removed from V and 4 bases from J, the gap between germline ends came to 11 bases. The CDR3 is 14 amino acids. The CDR3, as DNA: TGTGCCAGCAGCTTGCGGGGGGCTTCAGAGACCCAGTACTTC. Translation: CASSLRGASETQYF.

This rearrangement joins TRBV5-6 to TRBJ2-2; TRBD2 is a possible D gene (6 bases). Germline CDR1 SGHDT, CDR2 YYEEEE. There are 15 residues in the CDR3. Trimming cost V 5 bases and J 1 base, with 12 bases left between them. The CDR3, as DNA: TGTGCCAGCAGATTTTATAGCGGGAACACCGGGGAGCTGTTTTTT. This sequence encodes CASRFYSGNTGELFF.

The chain employs TRBV5-1 and TRBJ2-7; 8 nucleotides align to TRBD1. Germline V gene sequence: CDR1 SGHRS, CDR2 YFSETQ. V shed 4 bases and J 1 base; nucleotides not matched to a gene: 10. This CDR3 spans 16 amino acids. CDR3 region: CASSPSGTGTSYEQYF. The CDR3 DNA sequence: TGCGCCAGCAGCCCCTCCGGGACAGGTACATCCTACGAGCAGTACTTC. The complete variable domain, with remaining parts taken from reference TRBV5-1 and TRBJ2-7, reads KAGVTQTPRYLIKTRGQQVTLSCSPISGHRSVSWYQQTPGQGLQFLFEYFSETQRNKGNFPGRFSGRQFSNSRSEMNVSTLELGDSALYLCASSPSGTGTSYEQYFGPGTRLTVT.

The rearrangement uses TRBV5-1 and TRBJ2-6; D is unclear. This CDR3 spans 20 amino acids. Germline lookup yields CDR1 SGHRS and CDR2 YFSETQ. The V gene lost 1 base and the J gene lost 0 bases, with 20 bases spanning the gap. Here the CDR3 DNA reads TGCGCCAGCAGCTTGACAGCCGAGTTACCCCGAACCTCTGGGGCCAACGTCCTGACTTTC. Amino acids: CASSLTAELPRTSGANVLTF.

This clone was counted a few times. The V gene is TRBV9, the J gene TRBJ2-1; 7 bases line up with TRBD1. This CDR3 is 13 amino acids long. In germline, CDR1 is SGDLS, CDR2 YYNGEE. The V gene end was trimmed by 4 bases and the J gene end by 6 bases; junction bases not matched to a gene: 4. The CDR3 loop reads CASSSHRGNEQFF. As DNA, the CDR3 is TGTGCCAGCAGCTCTCACAGGGGCAATGAGCAGTTCTTC.